Described below is a single T cell receptor (beta chain) sequence and its context. The V gene's germline CDR1 is SQVTM and CDR2 ANQGSEA. V was cut by 3 bases and J by 4 bases, with 10 bases left in between. This CDR3 has 12 residues. Single viable CD3+CD4+CD8-CD45RO+ cells were sorted as the memory CD4+ T cells. The data belong to a study of memory CD4+ T cells and cytomegalovirus serostatus. Produced via immunoSEQ multiplex PCR; TCRdb's table is partial and in-frame only. The sample shows about 60,000 clones, less than 85% of them seen only once. Sequenced: memory CD4+ T cells from blood. The clonotype originates from an adult in good health and CMV-seronegative. Some clones in this sample may be carry-over from other donors' samples. The chain has TRBV29-1 and TRBJ2-7; maybe TRBD2 (7 bases). The CDR3, as DNA: TGCAGCGTTGAGGGGGGGGCTTACGAGCAGTACTTC. Its protein product is CSVEGGAYEQYF.